Described below is a single T cell receptor beta chain sequence and its context. The repertoire was sequenced with immunoSEQ multiplex PCR; TCRdb's copy has only in-frame clones and lacks some. The table includes roughly 140,000 clones, roughly 90% detected once. This specimen belongs to a study of control samples from healthy donors and cancer patients. Germline lookup yields CDR1 SGDLS and CDR2 YYNGEE. This CDR3 has 14 amino acids. V lost 4 bases and J lost 4; bases outside the gene matches: 5. The chain recombines TRBV9 with TRBJ2-7; 10 positions match TRBD2. Source material: blood. The origin of this receptor is a man aged 25 to 40 in good health. The CDR3 reads CASSPTSGKYEQYF. In DNA form, the CDR3 reads TGTGCCAGCAGCCCCACTAGCGGGAAGTACGAGCAGTACTTC.